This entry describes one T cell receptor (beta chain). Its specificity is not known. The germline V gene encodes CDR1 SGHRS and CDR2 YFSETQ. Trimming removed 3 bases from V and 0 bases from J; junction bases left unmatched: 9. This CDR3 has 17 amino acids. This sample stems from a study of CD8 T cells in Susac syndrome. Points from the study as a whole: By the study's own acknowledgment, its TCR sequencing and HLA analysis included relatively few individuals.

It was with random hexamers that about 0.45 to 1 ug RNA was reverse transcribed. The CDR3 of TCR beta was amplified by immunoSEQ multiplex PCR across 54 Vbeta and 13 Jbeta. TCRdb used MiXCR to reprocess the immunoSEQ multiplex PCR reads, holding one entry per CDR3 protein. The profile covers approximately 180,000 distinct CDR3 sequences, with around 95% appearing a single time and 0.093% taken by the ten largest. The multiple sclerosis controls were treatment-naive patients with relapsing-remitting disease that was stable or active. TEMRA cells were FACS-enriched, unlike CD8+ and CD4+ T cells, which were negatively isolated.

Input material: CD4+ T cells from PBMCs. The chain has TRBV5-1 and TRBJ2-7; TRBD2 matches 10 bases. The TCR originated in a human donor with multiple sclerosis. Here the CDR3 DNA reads TGCGCCAGCAGCTCGGGGGTAGCGGGGGGCATCTCCTACGAGCAGTACTTC. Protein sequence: CASSSGVAGGISYEQYF.